The 21 T cell receptor beta chains presented below share a single source sample, sequenced in a study of identical twins. TCRdb used MiXCR to reprocess the 5' RACE reads, holding one entry per CDR3 protein. The table lists some 600,000 distinct CDR3 sequences, under 8.5% of them singletons. The sample was also linked to a second study, of yellow fever vaccine responses in identical twins.

The sequenced sample consisted of PBMCs. The receptors originated from a woman under 30 in good health.

This clonotype was observed many times. This rearrangement joins TRBV6-1 to TRBJ1-1; the D gene is possibly TRBD1 (6 bases). The germline V and J ends were trimmed by 7 bases and 1 base, with 16 bases remaining between them. In germline, CDR1 is MNHNS, CDR2 SASEGT. CDR3 length equals 15 residues. CDR3 in amino acids: CASMNRAEGNTEAFF. The CDR3 DNA follows: TGTGCCAGCATGAACAGGGCGGAGGGGAACACTGAAGCTTTCTTT.

This chain uses TRBV28 with TRBJ2-3, with TRBD2 matching over 10 bases. Germline CDR1 and CDR2: MDHEN and SYDVKM. With V trimmed by 5 bases and J by 1 base, 6 bases remained unmatched. The CDR3 covers 16 residues. CDR3 nucleotide sequence: TGTGCCAGCAGTGAATTAGCGGGGGGCCGCACAGATACGCAGTATTTT. Protein: CASSELAGGRTDTQYF.

This clonotype has a handful of counts. This CDR3 is CASTTGKDYEQYF. CDR3 nucleotides: TGTGCCAGCACGACAGGGAAGGATTACGAGCAGTACTTC. The V gene is TRBV6-2 or TRBV6-3, the J gene TRBJ2-7, with 7 positions matching TRBD1. V lost 7 bases, J lost 4 bases, and 7 bases stayed unmatched. From germline, CDR1 is MNHEY and CDR2 SVGEGT. This CDR3 contains 13 residues.

The table lists this clonotype with a few counts. The chain has TRBV10-3 and TRBJ2-7, with D unclear. Germline V gives CDR1 ENHRY, CDR2 SYGVKD. This CDR3 spans 12 amino acids. With 4 bases removed from V and 2 bases from J, the gap between germline ends came to 6 bases. The CDR3 nucleotides read TGTGCCATCAGTGGATCCCCCTACGAGCAGTACGTC. Its protein product is CAISGSPYEQYV.

In its sample, this clonotype was seen a few times. The junction departs from germline at one end; a sequencing error may be responsible. The chain combines TRBV5-6 with TRBJ2-2; 10 positions agree with TRBD2. Germline loops: CDR1 SGHDT, CDR2 YYEEEE. This CDR3 spans 15 amino acids. CDR3 DNA: TGTGCCAGCGGCCTTAGCGGGAGGAACACCGGGGAGCTTTTTTTT. Amino acid sequence: CASGLSGRNTGELFF.

This clonotype was counted a few times. The chain carries TRBV29-1 and TRBJ2-7; 7 positions agree with TRBD1. The CDR3 loop spans 13 amino acids. With 7 bases clipped from V and 3 bases from J, the junction kept 9 bases outside the gene matches. CDR1 and CDR2 (germline): SQVTM, ANQGSEA. CDR3 region: CSGSDRVFYEQYF. The CDR3 bases are TGCAGCGGATCCGACAGGGTGTTCTACGAGCAGTACTTC.

V usage is TRBV15 and J usage is TRBJ2-5; D perhaps matches TRBD1 (6 bases). Germline CDR1 is LNHNV and CDR2 is YYDKDF (reference sequence). The CDR3 sequence is 15 residues long. The ends were cut back, 1 base at V and 1 base at J, with 10 bases in the middle. As DNA, the CDR3 is TGTGCCACCAGCAGAGTCACAGGGACCCAAGAGACCCAGTACTTC. This translates into CATSRVTGTQETQYF.

There are a few counts of this clonotype. The rearrangement uses TRBV7-9 and TRBJ2-1; 7 nucleotides align to TRBD2. The V gene's germline CDR1 is SEHNR and CDR2 FQNEAQ (reference sequence). The CDR3 has 15 amino acids. The V segment lost 2 bases and the J segment 4 bases; nucleotides outside the gene matches: 5. CDR3 nucleotides: TGTGCCAGCAGCTTATTGCGGGAGAGGTACAATGAGCAGTTCTTC. This translates into CASSLLRERYNEQFF.

At least ten counts were recorded for this clonotype. The chain joins TRBV6-9 to TRBJ1-6; TRBD1 agrees at 7 bases. Germline V gene data show CDR1 as MNHGY and CDR2 as SVAAGI. The CDR3 contains 15 residues. The ends lost 2 bases at V and 6 bases at J; junction bases unmatched: 4. CDR3 amino acids: CASSYANRGNSPLHF. The CDR3 bases are TGTGCCAGCAGTTATGCGAACAGGGGTAATTCACCCCTCCACTTT.

This clonotype was seen many times. This chain links TRBV5-1 with TRBJ1-4, with D unresolved. The CDR3 consists of 14 residues. The germline gives CDR1 SGHRS, CDR2 YFSETQ. V lost 1 base and J lost 2, with 6 bases in between. The CDR3 DNA is TGCGCCAGCAGCTTGTCCGGTACTAATGAAAAACTGTTTTTT. Residues: CASSLSGTNEKLFF.

This clonotype was observed many times. The V and J genes are TRBV10-3 and TRBJ1-3; unclear D gene. Germline-derived CDR1 and CDR2 are ENHRY and SYGVKD. The CDR3 is made up of 12 amino acids. The V end lost 8 bases, the J end lost 7 bases, and 12 bases lay between the germline ends. The CDR3 protein is CAILGEDNTIYF. CDR3 nucleotides: TGTGCCATCCTCGGAGAGGACAACACCATATATTTT.

The chain combines TRBV27 with TRBJ1-4; 8 nucleotides line up with TRBD1. The germline CDR1 and CDR2 sequences are MNHEY and SMNVEV (reference sequence). CDR3 length: 14 residues. The J segment lost 2 bases and the V segment lost 8 bases, leaving 4 bases of the junction unmatched. The CDR3 nucleotides read TGTGCCAGCGGCCGACAGGGGACTAATGAAAAACTGTTTTTT. Its protein product is CASGRQGTNEKLFF.

The J gene is TRBJ2-7, the V gene TRBV24-1; tentatively, D is TRBD1 (5 bases). The CDR3 consists of 13 residues. Trimming shortened V by 5 bases and J by 5 bases, and 12 bases separated the two germline ends. CDR1 is KGHDR, CDR2 SFDVKD, per germline. CDR3 nucleotide sequence: TGTGCCACCAGTGCGGCAGGGCTACACGAGCAGTACTTC. It yields the protein CATSAAGLHEQYF.

This clonotype came up many times. A junction end diverges from the germline sequence, so it may reflect a read error. The chain uses TRBV28 and TRBJ2-3, with no clear D. Germline lookup yields CDR1 MDHEN and CDR2 SYDVKM. This CDR3 has 11 residues. The CDR3 sequence: CASSLRLGSHF. CDR3 nucleotide sequence: TGTGCCAGCAGCCTCCGGTTGGGCAGCCATTTT.

The rearrangement joins TRBV6-5 to TRBJ2-6; 8 nucleotides line up with TRBD2. The CDR3 spans 18 residues. The V segment lost 3 bases and the J segment 1 base; nucleotides outside the gene matches: 8. In germline, CDR1 is MNHEY, CDR2 SVGAGI. CDR3 nucleotide sequence: TGTGCCAGCAGTTATATCCAGCGGGGGTCTTCTGGGGCCAACGTCCTGACTTTC. This gives the protein CASSYIQRGSSGANVLTF.

The V gene is TRBV14, the J gene TRBJ2-1, with 10 bases identical to TRBD2. Germline V CDR1 and CDR2: SGHDN, FVKESK. CDR3 length: 17 amino acids. Trimming at V came to 0 bases and at J to 4 bases, leaving 6 bases not matched to a gene. The CDR3, as DNA: TGTGCCAGCAGCCAAGAGGAAGCGGGAGGGCCTTACAATGAGCAGTTCTTC. The encoded protein is CASSQEEAGGPYNEQFF.

J is TRBJ2-3 and V is TRBV2; 10 bases agree with TRBD1. CDR3 length: 15 amino acids. CDR1 and CDR2 from the germline V gene are SNHLY and FYNNEI. V shed 6 bases and J 7 bases; nucleotides not matched to a gene: 10. The CDR3, as DNA: TGTGCCAGCAGAATGGAAGGGACAGGGGATAATACGCAGTATTTT. It translates to CASRMEGTGDNTQYF.

This chain connects TRBV4-1 to TRBJ2-3; TRBD2 matches 10 bases. The CDR3 contains 18 residues. Losses at the gene ends were 1 base for V and 0 bases for J; bases not matched to a gene: 7. Germline-derived CDR1 and CDR2 are MGHRA and YSYEKL. This CDR3 is CASSQVRVAGGSTDTQYF. The CDR3 region has the DNA TGCGCCAGCAGCCAAGTTAGAGTAGCGGGGGGAAGCACAGATACGCAGTATTTT.

This clonotype showed up just a few times. The CDR3 here is CASSVGDKMGELFF. In nucleotides, the CDR3 is TGTGCCAGCAGCGTAGGGGACAAAATGGGGGAGCTGTTTTTT. The chain combines TRBV9 with TRBJ2-2, with TRBD1 as a possible D gene (6 bases). The germline V and J ends were trimmed by 0 bases and 8 bases, with 11 bases remaining between them. The length of the CDR3 is 14 residues. Germline values: CDR1 SGDLS, CDR2 YYNGEE. The complete variable domain, with remaining parts taken from reference TRBV9 and TRBJ2-2, reads DSGVTQTPKHLITATGQRVTLRCSPRSGDLSVYWYQQSLDQGLQFLIQYYNGEERAKGNILERFSAQQFPDLHSELNLSSLELGDSALYFCASSVGDKMGELFFGEGSRLTVL.

This clonotype was observed a few times. V gene TRBV6-1 combines with J gene TRBJ2-1, with TRBD2 identical over 8 bases. The CDR3 extends over 16 amino acids. CDR1 and CDR2 from the germline V gene are MNHNS and SASEGT. V lost 4 bases and J lost 0; bases outside the gene matches: 5. The CDR3 DNA follows: TGTGCCAGCAGTGCCAAAAGCGGGAGCTCCTACAATGAGCAGTTCTTC. Protein product: CASSAKSGSSYNEQFF.

This clonotype was detected a few times. V and J are TRBV28 and TRBJ2-1; TRBD2 agrees at 7 bases. V shed 2 bases, J shed 5 bases, and the junction held 9 bases outside the gene matches. The CDR3 sequence is 16 residues long. CDR1 is MDHEN and CDR2 is SYDVKM in the germline V gene. In DNA, the CDR3 is TGTGCCAGCAGTTTAATGGGGAGGGCGACAGACAATGAGCAGTTCTTC. Translation: CASSLMGRATDNEQFF.